This T cell receptor beta chain appears in the sequencing data of a study of cytomegalovirus exposure and HLA in healthy donors. Study results and limitations: The classifier reportedly diagnosed cytomegalovirus status with high sensitivity and specificity.

In the PCR, 60 Vbeta and 13 Jbeta primers were used. The method was immunoSEQ multiplex PCR; TCRdb's version includes in-frame clones alone and lacks a portion of them. The data hold over 150,000 clones, with approximately 82% observed a single time. About this clone: Its antigen is unknown.

Trimming took 3 bases from V and 8 from J, leaving 11 bases between them. CDR3 size: 13 residues. From germline, CDR1 is SGHAT and CDR2 FQNNGV. Donors likely had unrecorded immune exposures despite being nominally healthy when sampled. The chain is built from TRBV11-2 and TRBJ1-3, with D perhaps TRBD1 (5 bases). The material sequenced was PBMCs. The TCR sequence derives from a woman in her twenties or thirties in good health and CMV-seronegative. The CDR3 DNA reads as TGTGCCAGCAGCTTGATGGGGGAGGACACCATATATTTT. Its translation is CASSLMGEDTIYF.